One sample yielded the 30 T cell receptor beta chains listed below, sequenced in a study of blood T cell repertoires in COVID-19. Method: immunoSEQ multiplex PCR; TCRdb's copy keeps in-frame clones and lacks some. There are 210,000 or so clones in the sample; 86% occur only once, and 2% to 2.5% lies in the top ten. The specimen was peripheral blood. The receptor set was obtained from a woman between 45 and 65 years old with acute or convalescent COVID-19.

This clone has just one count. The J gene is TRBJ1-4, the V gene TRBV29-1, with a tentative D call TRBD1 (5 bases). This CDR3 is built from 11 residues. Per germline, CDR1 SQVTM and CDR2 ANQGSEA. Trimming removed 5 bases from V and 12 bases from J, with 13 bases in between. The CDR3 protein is CSVWGGKQLFF. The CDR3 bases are TGCAGCGTTTGGGGGGGGAAGCAACTGTTTTTT.

The CDR3 region is CASSTSGGSGNTIYF. CDR3 coding DNA: TGTGCCAGCTCCACCAGTGGGGGGTCTGGAAACACCATATATTTT. V gene TRBV18 combines with J gene TRBJ1-3; maybe TRBD1 (5 bases). The CDR3 extends over 15 amino acids. CDR1 and CDR2 from the germline V gene are KGHSH and LQKENI. V was cut by 6 bases and J by 1 base, with 13 bases left in between.

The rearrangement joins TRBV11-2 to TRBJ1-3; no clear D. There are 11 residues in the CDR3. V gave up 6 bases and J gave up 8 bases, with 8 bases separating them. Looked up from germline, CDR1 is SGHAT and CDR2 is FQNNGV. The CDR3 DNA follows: TGTGCCAGCAGTCTCTTAGACACCATATATTTT. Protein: CASSLLDTIYF.

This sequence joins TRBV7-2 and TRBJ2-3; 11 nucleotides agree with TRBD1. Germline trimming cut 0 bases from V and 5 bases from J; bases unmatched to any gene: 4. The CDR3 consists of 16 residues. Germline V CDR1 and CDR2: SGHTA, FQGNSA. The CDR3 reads CASSLAGQGAKDTQYF. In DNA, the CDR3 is TGTGCCAGCAGCTTAGCCGGACAGGGGGCAAAAGATACGCAGTATTTT.

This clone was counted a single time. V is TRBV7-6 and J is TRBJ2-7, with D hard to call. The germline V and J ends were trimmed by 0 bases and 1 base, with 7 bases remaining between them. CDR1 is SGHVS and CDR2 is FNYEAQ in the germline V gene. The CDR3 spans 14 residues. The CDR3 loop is CASSLAEDSYEQYF. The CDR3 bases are TGTGCCAGCAGCTTAGCAGAGGATTCCTACGAGCAGTACTTC.

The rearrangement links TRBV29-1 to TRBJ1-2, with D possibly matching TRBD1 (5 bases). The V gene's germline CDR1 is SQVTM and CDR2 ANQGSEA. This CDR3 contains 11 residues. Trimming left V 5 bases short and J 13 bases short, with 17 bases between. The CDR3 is CSVSGFPGVTF. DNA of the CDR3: TGCAGCGTTTCCGGATTTCCGGGGGTCACCTTC.

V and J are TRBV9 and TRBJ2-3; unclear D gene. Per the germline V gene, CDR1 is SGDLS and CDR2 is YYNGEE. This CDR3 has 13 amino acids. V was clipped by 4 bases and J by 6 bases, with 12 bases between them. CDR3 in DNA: TGTGCCAGCAGCCCAGACTCATCTGATACGCAGTATTTT. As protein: CASSPDSSDTQYF.

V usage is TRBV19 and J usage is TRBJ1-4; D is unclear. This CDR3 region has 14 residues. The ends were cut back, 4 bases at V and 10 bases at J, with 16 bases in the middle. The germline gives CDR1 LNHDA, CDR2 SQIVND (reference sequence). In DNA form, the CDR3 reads TGTGCCAGTAGTACCGGCCCGGGAATCGGAAAACTGTTTTTT. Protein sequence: CASSTGPGIGKLFF.

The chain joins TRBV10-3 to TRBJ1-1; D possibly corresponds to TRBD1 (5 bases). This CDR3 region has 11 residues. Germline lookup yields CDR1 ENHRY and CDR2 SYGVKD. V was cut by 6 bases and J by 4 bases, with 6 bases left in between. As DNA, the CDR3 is TGTGCCATCAGGGGGGGCACTGAAGCTTTCTTT. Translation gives CAIRGGTEAFF.

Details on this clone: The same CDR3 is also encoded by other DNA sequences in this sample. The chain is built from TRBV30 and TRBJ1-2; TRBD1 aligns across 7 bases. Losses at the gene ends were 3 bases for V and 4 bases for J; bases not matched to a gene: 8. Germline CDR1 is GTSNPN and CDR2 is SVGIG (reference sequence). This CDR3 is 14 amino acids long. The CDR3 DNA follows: TGTGCCTGGAGCGGCGCAGGGGGAGTCTATGGCTACACCTTC. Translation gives CAWSGAGGVYGYTF.

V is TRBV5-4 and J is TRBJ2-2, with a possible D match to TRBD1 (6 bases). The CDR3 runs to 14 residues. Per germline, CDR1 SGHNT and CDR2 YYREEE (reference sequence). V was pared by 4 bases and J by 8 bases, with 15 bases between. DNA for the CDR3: TGTGCCAGCAGCACCGGACAGATTACAGGGGAGCTGTTTTTT. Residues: CASSTGQITGELFF. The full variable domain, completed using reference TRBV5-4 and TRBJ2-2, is ETGVTQSPTHLIKTRGQQVTLRCSSQSGHNTVSWYQQALGQGPQFIFQYYREEENGRGNFPPRFSGLQFPNYSSELNVNALELDDSALYLCASSTGQITGELFFGEGSRLTVL.

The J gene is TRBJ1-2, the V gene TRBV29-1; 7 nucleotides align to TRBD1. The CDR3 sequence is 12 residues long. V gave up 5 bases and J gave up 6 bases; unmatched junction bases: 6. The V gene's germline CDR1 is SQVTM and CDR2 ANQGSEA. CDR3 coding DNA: TGCAGCGTTCAACGAACAGGGGATGGCTACACCTTC. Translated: CSVQRTGDGYTF.

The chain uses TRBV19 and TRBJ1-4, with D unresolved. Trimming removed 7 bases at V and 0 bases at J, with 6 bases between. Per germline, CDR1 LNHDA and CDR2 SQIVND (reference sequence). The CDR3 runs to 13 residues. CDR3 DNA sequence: TGTGCCAGTACTTTTGCAACTAATGAAAAACTGTTTTTT. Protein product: CASTFATNEKLFF. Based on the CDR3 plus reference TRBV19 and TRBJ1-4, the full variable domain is DGGITQSPKYLFRKEGQNVTLSCEQNLNHDAMYWYRQDPGQGLRLIYYSQIVNDFQKGDIAEGYSVSREKKESFPLTVTSAQKNPTAFYLCASTFATNEKLFFGSGTQLSVL.

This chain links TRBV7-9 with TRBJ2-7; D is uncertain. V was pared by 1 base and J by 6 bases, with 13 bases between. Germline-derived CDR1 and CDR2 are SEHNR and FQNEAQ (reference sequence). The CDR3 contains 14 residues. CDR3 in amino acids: CASSLGVGPLEQYF. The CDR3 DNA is TGTGCCAGCAGCTTAGGCGTGGGCCCCCTCGAGCAGTACTTC.

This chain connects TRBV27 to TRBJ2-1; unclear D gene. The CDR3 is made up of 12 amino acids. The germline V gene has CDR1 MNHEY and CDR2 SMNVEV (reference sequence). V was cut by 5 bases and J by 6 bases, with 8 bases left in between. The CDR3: CASSPRRNEQFF. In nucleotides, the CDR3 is TGTGCCAGCAGTCCTAGGCGCAATGAGCAGTTCTTC.

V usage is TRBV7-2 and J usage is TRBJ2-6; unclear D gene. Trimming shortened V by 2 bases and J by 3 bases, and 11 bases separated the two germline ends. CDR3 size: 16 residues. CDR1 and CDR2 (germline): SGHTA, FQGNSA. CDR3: CASSLSPRNGANVLTF. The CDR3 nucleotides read TGTGCCAGCAGCTTAAGTCCTAGGAATGGGGCCAACGTCCTGACTTTC.

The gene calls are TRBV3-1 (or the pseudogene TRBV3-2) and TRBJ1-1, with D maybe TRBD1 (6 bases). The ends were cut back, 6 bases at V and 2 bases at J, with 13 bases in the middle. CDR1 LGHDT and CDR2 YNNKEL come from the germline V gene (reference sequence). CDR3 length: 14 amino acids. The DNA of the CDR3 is TGTGCCAGCAGTAAGCAGGGGATAAACACTGAAGCTTTCTTT. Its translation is CASSKQGINTEAFF.

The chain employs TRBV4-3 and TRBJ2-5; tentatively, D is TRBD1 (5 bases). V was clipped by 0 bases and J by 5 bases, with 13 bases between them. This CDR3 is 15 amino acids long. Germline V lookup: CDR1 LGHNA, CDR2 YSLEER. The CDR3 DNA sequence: TGCGCCAGCAGCCAAGATGGGGCAGGAAGGGAGACCCAGTACTTC. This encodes CASSQDGAGRETQYF.

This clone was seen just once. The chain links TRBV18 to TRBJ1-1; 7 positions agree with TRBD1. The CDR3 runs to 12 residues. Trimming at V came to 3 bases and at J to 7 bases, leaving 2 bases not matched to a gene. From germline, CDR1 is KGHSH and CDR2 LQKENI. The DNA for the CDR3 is TGTGCCAGCTCACCCGGGACAGTTGAAGCTTTCTTT. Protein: CASSPGTVEAFF.

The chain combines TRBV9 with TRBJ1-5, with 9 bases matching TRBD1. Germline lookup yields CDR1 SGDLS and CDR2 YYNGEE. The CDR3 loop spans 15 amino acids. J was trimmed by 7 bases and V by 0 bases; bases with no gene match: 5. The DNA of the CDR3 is TGTGCCAGCAGCGTAGAGGGGACAGGGAAACAGCCCCAGCATTTT. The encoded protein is CASSVEGTGKQPQHF.

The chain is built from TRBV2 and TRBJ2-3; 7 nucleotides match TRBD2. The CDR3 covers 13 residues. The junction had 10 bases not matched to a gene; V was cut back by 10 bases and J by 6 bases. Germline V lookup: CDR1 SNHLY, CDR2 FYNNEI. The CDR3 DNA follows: TGTGCCACCAAGGACGGGCGGGAGGATACGCAGTATTTT. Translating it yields CATKDGREDTQYF.

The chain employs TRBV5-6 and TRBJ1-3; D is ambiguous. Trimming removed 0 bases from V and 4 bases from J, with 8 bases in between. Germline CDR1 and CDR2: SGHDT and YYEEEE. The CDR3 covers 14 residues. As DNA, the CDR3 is TGTGCCAGCAGCTTGGTGTCAGGAGGAAACACCATATATTTT. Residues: CASSLVSGGNTIYF.

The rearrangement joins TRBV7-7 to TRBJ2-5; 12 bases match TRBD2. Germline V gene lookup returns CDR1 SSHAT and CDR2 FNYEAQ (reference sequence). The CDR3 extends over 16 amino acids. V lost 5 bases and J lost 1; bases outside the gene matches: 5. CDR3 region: CASSEGLAGFQETQYF. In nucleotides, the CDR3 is TGTGCCAGCAGCGAGGGACTAGCGGGCTTCCAAGAGACCCAGTACTTC. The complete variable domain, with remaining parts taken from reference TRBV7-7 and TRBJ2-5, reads GAGVSQSPRYKVTKRGQDVTLRCDPISSHATLYWYQQALGQGPEFLTYFNYEAQPDKSGLPSDRFSAERPEGSISTLTIQRTEQRDSAMYRCASSEGLAGFQETQYFGPGTRLLVL.

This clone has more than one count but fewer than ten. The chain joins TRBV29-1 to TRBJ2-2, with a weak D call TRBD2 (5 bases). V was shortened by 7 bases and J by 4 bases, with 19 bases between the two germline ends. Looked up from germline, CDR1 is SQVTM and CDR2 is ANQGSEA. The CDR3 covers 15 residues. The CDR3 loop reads CSAQRGGSGTGELFF. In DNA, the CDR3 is TGCAGCGCCCAACGGGGTGGTTCGGGCACCGGGGAGCTGTTTTTT.

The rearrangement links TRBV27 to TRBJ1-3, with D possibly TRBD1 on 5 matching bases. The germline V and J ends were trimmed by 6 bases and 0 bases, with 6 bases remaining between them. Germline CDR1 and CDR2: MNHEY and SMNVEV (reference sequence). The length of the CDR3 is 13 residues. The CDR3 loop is CASSQGSGNTIYF. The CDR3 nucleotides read TGTGCCAGCAGCCAGGGCTCTGGAAACACCATATATTTT.

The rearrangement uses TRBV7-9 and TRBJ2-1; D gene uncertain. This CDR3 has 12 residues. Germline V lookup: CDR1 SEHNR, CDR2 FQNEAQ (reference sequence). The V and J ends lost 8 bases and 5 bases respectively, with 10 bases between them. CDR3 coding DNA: TGTGCCAGCTCACTTTCTAACAATGAGCAGTTCTTC. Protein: CASSLSNNEQFF.

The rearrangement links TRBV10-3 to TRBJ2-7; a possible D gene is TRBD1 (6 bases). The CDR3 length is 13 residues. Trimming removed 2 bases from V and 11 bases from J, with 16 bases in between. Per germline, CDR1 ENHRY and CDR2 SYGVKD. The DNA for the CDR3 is TGTGCCATCAGTGAGAGGGACAAGGCAAAGGAGTACTTC. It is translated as CAISERDKAKEYF.

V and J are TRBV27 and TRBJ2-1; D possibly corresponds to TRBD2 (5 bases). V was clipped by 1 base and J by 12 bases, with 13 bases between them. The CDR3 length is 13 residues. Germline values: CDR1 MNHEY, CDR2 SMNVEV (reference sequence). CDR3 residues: CASSLYSPRGQFF. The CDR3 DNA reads TGTGCCAGCAGTTTATACTCGCCCCGGGGGCAGTTCTTC.

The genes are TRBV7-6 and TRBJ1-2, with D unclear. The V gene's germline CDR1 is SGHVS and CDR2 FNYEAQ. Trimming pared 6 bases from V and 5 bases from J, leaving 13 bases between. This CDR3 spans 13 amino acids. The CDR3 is CASSSSPSYGYTF. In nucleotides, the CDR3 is TGTGCCAGCAGTAGCAGCCCTTCTTATGGCTACACCTTC.

Here the CDR3 DNA reads TGTGCCAGCAGTGGACAGCTCTATGGCTACACCTTC. This sequence encodes CASSGQLYGYTF. The chain joins TRBV2 to TRBJ1-2; a possible D gene is TRBD1 (5 bases). Trimming shortened V by 4 bases and J by 4 bases, and 7 bases separated the two germline ends. CDR1 is SNHLY and CDR2 is FYNNEI in the germline V gene. There are 12 residues in the CDR3.